The 10 T cell receptor beta chains in this list originate from one sample, sequenced in a study of T-cell memory formation after mild COVID-19. TCRdb re-called the 5' RACE reads with MiXCR, one entry per CDR3 protein. This sample has about 140,000 distinct CDR3 sequences, with 13% to 15% found just once. Input material: PBMCs or a T cell subset sorted from them (not recorded which). The receptors stem from an adult woman who had mild COVID-19 (a few samples of this study predate the infection). Cell type and time point are not known.

The CDR3 is CATSRDFQQSTEQETQYF. In nucleotides, the CDR3 is TGTGCCACCAGCAGAGATTTTCAACAGAGCACCGAGCAAGAGACCCAGTACTTC. V gene TRBV15 combines with J gene TRBJ2-5; D not resolved. Germline V CDR1 and CDR2: LNHNV, YYDKDF (reference sequence). Between the trimmed V and J ends, which lost 0 bases and 2 bases, there was a span of 19 bases. The CDR3 has 18 residues.

The gene calls are TRBV7-9 and TRBJ1-5, with TRBD1 as a possible D gene (5 bases). V lost 4 bases and J 0 bases, leaving 13 bases between the germline ends. The germline CDR1 and CDR2 sequences are SEHNR and FQNEAQ (reference sequence). The CDR3 is made up of 16 amino acids. The CDR3 nucleotides read TGTGCCAGCAGCTCAAGAGACAGCCATAGCAATCAGCCCCAGCATTTT. Translation: CASSSRDSHSNQPQHF.

This clonotype appeared a few times. The chain couples TRBV12-3 or TRBV12-4 to TRBJ2-1; 9 bases map to TRBD2. The length of the CDR3 is 16 residues. V was clipped by 5 bases and J by 7 bases; unmatched bases: 12. The CDR3 region is CASSTPWTSATNEQFF. CDR3 sequence (DNA): TGTGCCAGCAGTACGCCCTGGACTAGCGCTACGAATGAGCAGTTCTTC.

Only a few counts were recorded for this clonotype. Written as DNA, the CDR3 is TGTGCCAGCAGCTTGAGGGGGCGGCCTAACTATGGCTACACCTTC. Its protein is CASSLRGRPNYGYTF. The gene calls are TRBV7-9 and TRBJ1-2; 7 nucleotides align to TRBD1. Germline CDR1 is SEHNR and CDR2 is FQNEAQ (reference sequence). The CDR3 covers 15 residues. V lost 3 bases to trimming and J lost 0 bases; unmatched junction nucleotides: 4.

This clonotype was counted between two and nine times. The DNA of the CDR3 is TGTGCCAGCAGTTTGGGGTTATCGGACACTGAAGCTTTCTTT. Amino acids: CASSLGLSDTEAFF. This chain connects TRBV12-3 or TRBV12-4 to TRBJ1-1; D call uncertain. V was cut by 3 bases and J by 3 bases, with 11 bases left in between. This CDR3 contains 14 residues.

The V and J genes are TRBV6-5 and TRBJ2-2; no clear D gene. Trimming took 6 bases from V and 7 from J, leaving 6 bases between them. The CDR3 loop spans 11 amino acids. The V gene's germline CDR1 is MNHEY and CDR2 SVGAGI. CDR3 sequence reads: CASRSYGELFF. The CDR3 coding sequence is TGTGCCAGCAGGTCCTACGGGGAGCTGTTTTTT.

The chain employs TRBV5-1 and TRBJ1-5, with D unclear. The CDR3 runs 13 residues. Germline V gene data show CDR1 as SGHRS and CDR2 as YFSETQ. V dropped 0 bases and J dropped 7 bases, with 8 bases sitting between them. CDR3 protein: CASSLDPSQPQHF. The CDR3 DNA reads TGCGCCAGCAGCTTGGATCCAAGCCAGCCCCAGCATTTT.

This clonotype was observed a handful of times. The chain carries TRBV10-3 and TRBJ1-1, with D maybe TRBD1 (6 bases). CDR1 and CDR2 (germline): ENHRY, SYGVKD. Trimming took 11 bases from V and 1 from J, leaving 14 bases between them. The length of the CDR3 is 13 residues. The CDR3 sequence is CALRNRANTEAFF. The CDR3 DNA sequence: TGTGCCCTCCGCAACAGGGCGAACACTGAAGCTTTCTTT.

The chain couples TRBV4-1 to TRBJ1-1, with no clear D. V was cut by 0 bases and J by 2 bases, with 10 bases left in between. This CDR3 spans 15 amino acids. Germline CDR1 reads MGHRA; CDR2 reads YSYEKL. CDR3 in amino acids: CASSQEAGVNTEAFF. The CDR3 DNA is TGCGCCAGCAGCCAAGAGGCTGGGGTAAACACTGAAGCTTTCTTT.

Regarding this clonotype: The final CDR3 position lacks the conserved phenylalanine or tryptophan, pointing to a likely read error. V gene TRBV5-1 combines with J gene TRBJ2-7, with TRBD2 matching 7 bases. The trim removed 0 bases at V and 3 bases at J, leaving 3 bases unmatched. Germline V lookup: CDR1 SGHRS, CDR2 YFSETQ. This CDR3 comprises 14 residues. This CDR3 reads CASSLGLADYEQYL. CDR3 in DNA: TGCGCCAGCAGCTTGGGGCTAGCGGACTACGAGCAGTACTTA.